The rows below give T cell receptor beta chains drawn from one sample of a study of T cell changes during pregnancy in multiple sclerosis. The table came from immunoSEQ multiplex PCR; TCRdb's copy has only in-frame clones and leaves some out. The sample lists 39,000 or so clones; around 92% were seen once. This specimen was CD8+ T cells from peripheral blood mononuclear cells, taken before pregnancy. These receptors came from a female donor with multiple sclerosis, enrolled in a pregnancy study. Each CDR3 is given with its conserved first and last residue. D genes are given only for firm matches. Clone size is stated in some rows and not others, as once, few, many or a class when expanded.

V gene	J gene	D gene	clone size	CDR3 protein	CDR3 DNA
TRBV5-4	TRBJ2-3	TRBD1	.	CASSVRQGAHSADTQYF	TGTGCCAGCAGCGTTAGACAGGGGGCGCATTCAGCAGATACGCAGTATTTT
TRBV6-1	TRBJ2-6	TRBD1	.	CASSAFGTATSLVLTF	TGTGCCAGCAGTGCATTCGGGACAGCCACCTCATTGGTCCTGACTTTC
TRBV7-9	TRBJ1-3	TRBD1	.	CASSLATGPHIAGNTIYF	TGTGCCAGCAGCCTCGCGACAGGGCCCCACATTGCTGGAAACACCATATATTTT
TRBV19	TRBJ2-7	.	.	CASSGFPHEQYF	TGTGCCAGTAGTGGCTTCCCGCACGAGCAGTACTTC
TRBV7-9	TRBJ2-5	TRBD1	.	CASSLIPGTGGKKTQYF	TGTGCCAGCAGCTTAATCCCCGGGACAGGGGGCAAAAAGACCCAGTACTTC
TRBV9	TRBJ2-5	.	.	CASSVETLYGETQYF	TGTGCCAGCAGCGTAGAAACATTGTATGGAGAGACCCAGTACTTC
TRBV4-1	TRBJ2-3	.	.	CASSQEGAGDTQYF	TGCGCCAGCAGCCAAGAGGGGGCAGGGGATACGCAGTATTTT
TRBV19	TRBJ2-3	.	.	CASSLVSTDTQYF	TGTGCCAGTAGCCTAGTGAGCACAGATACGCAGTATTTT
TRBV7-9	TRBJ2-1	.	.	CASLAPEGNEQFF	TGTGCCAGCCTAGCCCCCGAAGGGAATGAGCAGTTCTTC
TRBV6-5	TRBJ2-1	TRBD2	.	CASSLAGVSNEQFF	TGTGCCAGCAGTCTCGCGGGGGTATCGAATGAGCAGTTCTTC
TRBV4-1	TRBJ2-2	TRBD1	.	CASSQGRTGNTGELFF	TGCGCCAGCAGCCAAGGGCGGACAGGGAACACCGGGGAGCTGTTTTTT
TRBV28	TRBJ2-1	.	.	CASSLWVDRDIWANEQFF	TGTGCCAGCAGTTTATGGGTGGACCGGGACATTTGGGCCAATGAGCAGTTCTTC
TRBV9	TRBJ2-1	.	once	CASGNVYNEQFF	TGTGCCAGCGGCAACGTTTACAATGAGCAGTTCTTC
TRBV7-6	TRBJ2-3	TRBD2	.	CASSLGASGGAQDTQYF	TGTGCCAGCAGCTTAGGGGCTAGCGGGGGGGCCCAAGATACGCAGTATTTT
TRBV9	TRBJ1-2	.	.	CASSVEQGGGGYTF	TGTGCCAGCAGCGTAGAACAGGGTGGTGGTGGCTACACCTTC
TRBV27	TRBJ2-3	.	.	CASSSQYDTQYF	TGTGCCAGCAGTTCTCAGTACGATACGCAGTATTTT
TRBV9	TRBJ2-3	TRBD2	.	CASSVGGGRSGGPTDTQYF	TGTGCCAGCAGCGTAGGGGGCGGGCGCAGCGGGGGGCCAACAGATACGCAGTATTTT
TRBV5-1	TRBJ1-2	TRBD1	once	CASSAAGQLEGYTF	TGCGCCAGCAGCGCCGCGGGACAGTTAGAGGGCTACACCTTC
TRBV27	TRBJ2-2	.	.	CATRTSTNTGELFF	TGTGCCACCCGGACATCGACGAACACCGGGGAGCTGTTTTTT
TRBV5-1	TRBJ1-2	TRBD1	.	CASSSDREGGYTF	TGCGCCAGCAGCTCGGACAGGGAGGGAGGCTACACCTTC
TRBV5-1	TRBJ1-2	.	.	CASSLGLRGPYYGYTF	TGCGCCAGCAGCTTGGGCCTCAGGGGACCCTACTATGGCTACACCTTC
TRBV2	TRBJ2-3	TRBD1	once	CASSEFRDSQGTQYF	TGTGCCAGCAGTGAATTCCGGGACAGCCAGGGTACGCAGTATTTT
TRBV10-3	TRBJ2-1	TRBD2	.	CAISESILAGLYNEQFF	TGTGCCATCAGTGAGTCTATACTAGCGGGCCTCTACAATGAGCAGTTCTTC
TRBV19	TRBJ1-1	.	.	CASSGGGGTEAFF	TGTGCCAGTAGTGGGGGAGGGGGCACTGAAGCTTTCTTT
TRBV19	TRBJ2-7	TRBD1	.	CASSPGQGIFYEQYF	TGTGCCAGTAGCCCGGGACAGGGGATTTTTTACGAGCAGTACTTC
TRBV6-1	TRBJ2-2	TRBD2	medium-sized	CASSGLAGGPGELFF	TGTGCCAGCAGTGGACTAGCGGGGGGGCCCGGGGAGCTGTTTTTT
TRBV28	TRBJ2-7	.	.	CASSLSLSMNHEQYF	TGTGCCAGCAGTTTATCGCTCAGTATGAACCACGAGCAGTACTTC
TRBV18	TRBJ1-5	TRBD1	.	CASSLDRDSHQPQHF	TGTGCCAGCTCACTCGACAGGGACTCCCATCAGCCCCAGCATTTT
TRBV9	TRBJ2-1	TRBD2	.	CASSDTGTSGAFEQFF	TGTGCCAGCAGCGACACCGGGACTAGCGGAGCTTTTGAGCAGTTCTTC
TRBV30	TRBJ2-3	TRBD2	.	CAWSVRGGTSGVSDTQYF	TGTGCCTGGAGTGTAAGGGGGGGGACTAGCGGAGTTTCAGATACGCAGTATTTT
TRBV5-6	TRBJ2-1	.	.	CASSLWVGGVSYNEQFF	TGTGCCAGCAGCTTGTGGGTGGGGGGTGTCTCCTACAATGAGCAGTTCTTC
TRBV27	TRBJ1-6	.	.	CASSLSRTGGNSPLHF	TGTGCCAGCAGTTTATCTCGGACGGGGGGCAATTCACCCCTCCACTTT
TRBV28	TRBJ2-7	.	.	CASSLSGGSYEQYF	TGTGCCAGCAGTTTATCTGGCGGTTCCTACGAGCAGTACTTC
TRBV6-5	TRBJ1-4	TRBD1	.	CASRRTGGEKLFF	TGTGCCAGCAGGCGGACAGGAGGTGAAAAACTGTTTTTT
TRBV5-1	TRBJ2-2	.	.	CASSLAAGPNTGELFF	TGCGCCAGCAGCTTGGCTGCGGGACCGAACACCGGGGAGCTGTTTTTT
TRBV29-1	TRBJ2-1	TRBD2	once	CSGGGNEQFF	TGCAGCGGCGGGGGCAATGAGCAGTTCTTC
TRBV9	TRBJ2-3	.	.	CASSAYSTDTQYF	TGTGCCAGCAGCGCCTACAGCACAGATACGCAGTATTTT